Presented here are 26 T cell receptor beta chains from one specimen sequenced in a study of monozygotic twins with inflammatory bowel disease. For each CDR3 protein, TCRdb gives one entry from its re-call of the 5' RACE reads, without DNA. Its listing shows 310,000 or so distinct CDR3 sequences. Sequenced material: blood. Source of these receptors: a human donor with ulcerative colitis or Crohn's disease, or a healthy co-twin of an affected twin (not recorded which).

This chain uses TRBV11-2 with TRBJ2-2; TCRdb reports TRBD1, a call that lacks DNA to check it against. Germline lookup yields CDR1 SGHAT and CDR2 FQNNGV. The CDR3 has 16 residues. CDR3: CASSLNAGANTGELFF.

The gene calls are TRBV11-2 and TRBJ2-1; the D gene TCRdb calls, TRBD1, cannot be checked with no DNA. This CDR3 is 15 amino acids long. The germline V gene encodes CDR1 SGHAT and CDR2 FQNNGV. The CDR3 spells CASSRQGIRDNEQFF.

The V gene is TRBV5-6, the J gene TRBJ2-3; without DNA, the TCRdb call of TRBD1 cannot be checked. This CDR3 has 15 residues. The V gene's germline CDR1 is SGHDT and CDR2 YYEEEE. The CDR3 reads CASRLGGGGTDTQYF.

The chain is built from TRBV4-1 and TRBJ2-7; TCRdb names TRBD2, which stays unverified in the absence of DNA. CDR1 and CDR2 from the germline V gene are MGHRA and YSYEKL. The CDR3 is 15 residues long. The CDR3 sequence is CASTASGKNPYEQYF.

The chain links TRBV7-2 to TRBJ2-1; TCRdb designates TRBD1, a call that cannot be tested without DNA. Germline V CDR1 and CDR2: SGHTA, FQGNSA. This CDR3 contains 16 residues. This chain's CDR3 is CASSALDRGLYNEQFF.

This sequence joins TRBV7-8 and TRBJ2-3. Germline assignment: CDR1 SGHVS and CDR2 FQNEAQ. This CDR3 region has 13 residues. CDR3 residues: CASSRTATDTQYF. Full variable domain (missing parts from reference TRBV7-8 and TRBJ2-3): GAGVSQSPRYKVAKRGQDVALRCDPISGHVSLFWYQQALGQGPEFLTYFQNEAQLDKSGLPSDRFFAERPEGSVSTLKIQRTQQEDSAVYLCASSRTATDTQYFGPGTRLTVL.

The chain is built from TRBV10-2 and TRBJ2-5; TCRdb's D gene call, TRBD1, goes unchecked for lack of DNA. The germline gives CDR1 WSHSY, CDR2 SAAADI. CDR3 length equals 14 residues. The CDR3 here is CASSESTRRGTQYF.

The chain combines TRBV5-5 with TRBJ1-2; no DNA is available, so the TRBD1 call from TCRdb remains unchecked. The CDR3 length is 12 residues. Germline loops: CDR1 SGHKS, CDR2 YYEKEE (reference sequence). CDR3 region: CASSYRDYGYTF. Full variable domain (remainder filled in from reference TRBV5-5 and TRBJ1-2): DAGVTQSPTHLIKTRGQQVTLRCSPISGHKSVSWYQQVLGQGPQFIFQYYEKEERGRGNFPDRFSARQFPNYSSELNVNALLLGDSALYLCASSYRDYGYTFGSGTRLTVV.

The chain recombines TRBV7-6 with TRBJ2-1; TCRdb names TRBD2, which stays unverified in the absence of DNA. Per the germline V gene, CDR1 is SGHVS and CDR2 is FNYEAQ. This CDR3 has 15 amino acids. Here the CDR3 reads CASSLETSGNNEQFF.

The CDR3 loop reads CASSQDDEGGNTGELFF. The rearrangement uses TRBV4-3 and TRBJ2-2; TCRdb's D gene call, TRBD1, goes unchecked for lack of DNA. In germline, CDR1 is LGHNA, CDR2 YSLEER. The CDR3 runs 17 residues.

This chain connects TRBV5-1 to TRBJ2-3; absent DNA, TCRdb's TRBD1 call cannot be checked. This CDR3 contains 13 residues. Germline V CDR1 and CDR2: SGHRS, YFSETQ. CDR3 protein: CASSLDLTGKQYF.

This chain uses TRBV20-1 with TRBJ1-2. Germline V gene sequence: CDR1 DFQATT, CDR2 SNEGSKA (reference sequence). The CDR3 length is 12 residues. The CDR3 loop is CSASPFNYGYTF.

This chain links TRBV9 with TRBJ2-1; TCRdb returns TRBD1, unconfirmable since there is no DNA. Germline assignment: CDR1 SGDLS and CDR2 YYNGEE. CDR3 length equals 20 residues. The chain's CDR3 is CASSVPRDRELAGSYNEQFF.

The chain has TRBV7-2 and TRBJ2-7; TCRdb calls TRBD2, which cannot be checked without DNA. CDR1 is SGHTA and CDR2 is FQGNSA in the germline V gene. The CDR3 is 14 amino acids. This CDR3 is CATQLRAESHEQYF.

This sequence joins TRBV7-2 and TRBJ2-5; no DNA is available, so the TRBD2 call from TCRdb remains unchecked. This CDR3 contains 15 residues. Germline V gene sequence: CDR1 SGHTA, CDR2 FQGNSA. This chain's CDR3 is CASSPAGLAEETQYF.

The rearrangement joins TRBV29-1 to TRBJ2-3; TCRdb returns TRBD2, unconfirmable since there is no DNA. The germline V gene has CDR1 SQVTM and CDR2 ANQGSEA. The CDR3 has 15 amino acids. The CDR3 loop is CSIRRLAGVGDTQYF.

The chain combines TRBV18 with TRBJ1-2; without DNA, the TCRdb call of TRBD1 cannot be checked. The germline V gene has CDR1 KGHSH and CDR2 LQKENI. The length of the CDR3 is 15 residues. The CDR3 sequence: CASSPEPGWNYGYTF.

J is TRBJ2-3 and V is TRBV5-4; TCRdb names TRBD2, which stays unverified in the absence of DNA. Germline lookup yields CDR1 SGHNT and CDR2 YYREEE (reference sequence). The CDR3 covers 15 residues. The CDR3 sequence: CASSWTNPSTDTQYF. Combining the CDR3 with reference TRBV5-4 and TRBJ2-3 gives the whole variable domain ETGVTQSPTHLIKTRGQQVTLRCSSQSGHNTVSWYQQALGQGPQFIFQYYREEENGRGNFPPRFSGLQFPNYSSELNVNALELDDSALYLCASSWTNPSTDTQYFGPGTRLTVL.

The rearrangement joins TRBV7-9 to TRBJ2-1; TCRdb proposes TRBD2, but this gene call is untestable without DNA. Per germline, CDR1 SEHNR and CDR2 FQNEAQ (reference sequence). The CDR3 spans 14 residues. The CDR3 loop is CASSLGQKNNEQFF.

The chain combines TRBV6-2 or TRBV6-3 with TRBJ2-5; as DNA is missing, the TRBD1 call by TCRdb cannot be tested. The germline CDR1 and CDR2 sequences are MNHEY and SVGEGT. The CDR3 contains 15 residues. The CDR3 sequence: CASSSTRTEQETQYF.

The rearrangement uses TRBV7-2 and TRBJ1-3. Germline CDR1 reads SGHTA; CDR2 reads FQGNSA. CDR3 size: 13 residues. CDR3: CASSPDSGNTIYF.

The chain couples TRBV5-1 to TRBJ1-1. There are 14 residues in the CDR3. Germline CDR1 and CDR2: SGHRS and YFSETQ. CDR3 sequence: CASSLAGQDTEAFF.

V gene TRBV5-1 combines with J gene TRBJ1-2; TCRdb names TRBD1, which stays unverified in the absence of DNA. The CDR3 is 14 residues long. Germline values: CDR1 SGHRS, CDR2 YFSETQ. CDR3 in amino acids: CASSLEGANYGYTF.

The J gene is TRBJ2-7, the V gene TRBV29-1; TCRdb names TRBD1, which stays unverified in the absence of DNA. This CDR3 has 14 residues. Per germline, CDR1 SQVTM and CDR2 ANQGSEA. CDR3 protein: CSAHIGTETYEQYF.

The V call is TRBV7-6, the J call TRBJ2-7; no DNA is available, so the TRBD2 call from TCRdb remains unchecked. Germline V CDR1 and CDR2: SGHVS, FNYEAQ. CDR3 size: 15 residues. CDR3 sequence reads: CASSLERAGVSEQYF.

V gene TRBV7-2 combines with J gene TRBJ2-3; with no DNA, the TCRdb D assignment of TRBD1 cannot be verified. The CDR3 spans 16 residues. The germline V gene has CDR1 SGHTA and CDR2 FQGNSA. This CDR3 is CASSLSGGRGPDTQYF. The full variable domain, its missing parts supplied by reference TRBV7-2 and TRBJ2-3, is GAGVSQSPSNKVTEKGKDVELRCDPISGHTALYWYRQSLGQGLEFLIYFQGNSAPDKSGLPSDRFSAERTGGSVSTLTIQRTQQEDSAVYLCASSLSGGRGPDTQYFGPGTRLTVL.